What follows describes a single TCR beta chain. V shed 4 bases and J shed 4 bases, with 11 bases lying between them. The CDR3 spans 13 residues. CDR1 and CDR2 (germline): SGDLS, YYNGEE. Generated by immunoSEQ multiplex PCR, the TCRdb table keeps only in-frame clones and is missing some. The profile shows just under 65,000 clones, 65% to 90% of them singletons. This record belongs to a study of blood T cell repertoires in COVID-19. Study summary: The United States, Italy and Spain provided the acute and convalescent COVID-19 samples. PBMCs, B-cell-depleted T cells, or T cells were the source of the cDNA or gDNA that made up the material.

The sequencing input was peripheral blood. The J gene is TRBJ1-1, the V gene TRBV9, with a weak D call TRBD1 (6 bases). The clonotype was recovered from a man in his forties with acute or convalescent COVID-19. The CDR3 coding sequence is TGTGCCAGCAGCCAAGGGACAACCACTGAAGCTTTCTTT. This codes for CASSQGTTTEAFF.